This passage covers 25 T cell receptor beta chains from one sample sequenced in a study of cytomegalovirus exposure and HLA in healthy donors. The method was immunoSEQ multiplex PCR; TCRdb's version includes in-frame clones alone and lacks a portion of them. Of some 130,000 clones listed, 88% are singletons. The sequencing sample was made of PBMCs. The receptors derive from a man aged 25 to 45 in good health and CMV-seronegative.

A few counts support this clone. The chain joins TRBV11-2 to TRBJ1-1; D is perhaps TRBD1 (6 bases). V was clipped by 8 bases and J by 0 bases, with 16 bases between them. Looked up from germline, CDR1 is SGHAT and CDR2 is FQNNGV. The CDR3 covers 15 residues. CDR3 residues: CASSRQVMMNTEAFF. In nucleotides, the CDR3 is TGTGCCAGCTCCCGACAGGTGATGATGAACACTGAAGCTTTCTTT. Using reference TRBV11-2 and TRBJ1-1 for the parts outside the CDR3, the full variable domain is EAGVAQSPRYKIIEKRQSVAFWCNPISGHATLYWYQQILGQGPKLLIQFQNNGVVDDSQLPKDRFSAERLKGVDSTLKIQPAKLEDSAVYLCASSRQVMMNTEAFFGQGTRLTVV.

The chain carries TRBV20-1 and TRBJ1-2; D remains unclear. The CDR3 runs to 11 residues. The germline gives CDR1 DFQATT, CDR2 SNEGSKA (reference sequence). Between the trimmed V and J ends, which lost 4 bases and 7 bases, there was a span of 10 bases. The CDR3 reads CSATSGSGYTF. The CDR3 DNA is TGCAGTGCTACGTCCGGGAGTGGCTACACCTTC.

This chain uses TRBV7-9 with TRBJ1-3; 7 nucleotides align to TRBD1. The CDR3 has 16 amino acids. V trimming: 5 bases; J trimming: 0 bases; junction bases outside the gene matches: 7. Germline V CDR1 and CDR2: SEHNR, FQNEAQ (reference sequence). CDR3 sequence (DNA): TGTGCCAGCAGCGAGTACCGGGACAGCTCTGGAAACACCATATATTTT. It codes for CASSEYRDSSGNTIYF.

The rearrangement joins TRBV28 to TRBJ2-7; 11 positions match TRBD2. The CDR3 is 13 residues long. Germline assignment: CDR1 MDHEN and CDR2 SYDVKM. V was clipped by 10 bases and J by 6 bases; unmatched bases: 8. The CDR3 DNA reads TGTGCCATCAGGGATAGCGGGAGGGGCGAGCAGTACTTC. This gives the protein CAIRDSGRGEQYF.

This clone was recorded once. The chain uses TRBV19 and TRBJ2-3; 14 nucleotides agree with TRBD2. J lost 7 bases, V lost 4 bases, and 10 bases had no gene match. There are 17 residues in the CDR3. Germline V lookup: CDR1 LNHDA, CDR2 SQIVND (reference sequence). DNA for the CDR3: TGTGCCAGTAGTAAGAGACTAGCGGGAGGGCCAAGTAATACGCAGTATTTT. Its protein is CASSKRLAGGPSNTQYF. The full variable domain, in which reference TRBV19 and TRBJ2-3 provide the parts outside the CDR3, is DGGITQSPKYLFRKEGQNVTLSCEQNLNHDAMYWYRQDPGQGLRLIYYSQIVNDFQKGDIAEGYSVSREKKESFPLTVTSAQKNPTAFYLCASSKRLAGGPSNTQYFGPGTRLTVL.

The rearrangement joins TRBV29-1 to TRBJ2-7, with D unclear. V was cut by 2 bases and J by 3 bases, with 8 bases left in between. Germline CDR1 SQVTM, CDR2 ANQGSEA. The CDR3 extends over 12 amino acids. The CDR3 nucleotides are TGCAGCGTTGAAACTGATATCTACGAGCAGTACTTC. Protein: CSVETDIYEQYF.

The J gene is TRBJ1-4, the V gene TRBV9; TRBD1 matches 8 bases. This CDR3 is built from 15 residues. Germline CDR1 and CDR2: SGDLS and YYNGEE. The trim removed 2 bases at V and 5 bases at J, leaving 5 bases unmatched. The DNA for the CDR3 is TGTGCCAGCAGCGTGGGGACAGGCCAAAATGAAAAACTGTTTTTT. This codes for CASSVGTGQNEKLFF.

The chain joins TRBV9 to TRBJ2-7, with 10 bases aligning to TRBD1. This CDR3 region has 15 residues. Trimming removed 1 base from V and 5 bases from J; junction bases left unmatched: 6. The V gene's germline CDR1 is SGDLS and CDR2 YYNGEE. CDR3 sequence: CASSVRGTGANEQYF. CDR3 nucleotides: TGTGCCAGCAGCGTACGGGGGACAGGGGCCAACGAGCAGTACTTC.

J is TRBJ2-1 and V is TRBV11-2, with 11 bases matching TRBD2. The CDR3 loop spans 15 amino acids. The germline V gene encodes CDR1 SGHAT and CDR2 FQNNGV. V shed 6 bases, J shed 5 bases, and the junction held 6 bases outside the gene matches. CDR3 in DNA: TGTGCCAGCAGTTCCCCGGGACTAGCGGACAATGAGCAGTTCTTC. This sequence encodes CASSSPGLADNEQFF.

The rearrangement joins TRBV10-3 to TRBJ2-2; 9 bases fit TRBD1. Germline values: CDR1 ENHRY, CDR2 SYGVKD. V was clipped by 7 bases and J by 6 bases; unmatched bases: 15. The CDR3 runs 17 residues. In nucleotides, the CDR3 is TGTGCCATCACCGGGACAGGGCCGGGGCTAGTCGCCGGGGAGCTGTTTTTT. Its translation is CAITGTGPGLVAGELFF.

The rearrangement uses TRBV5-6 and TRBJ1-4; the D gene is possibly TRBD1 (6 bases). The V gene lost 2 bases and the J gene lost 8 bases, with 10 bases spanning the gap. From germline, CDR1 is SGHDT and CDR2 YYEEEE. The CDR3 length is 13 residues. CDR3 in amino acids: CASSLRGTEKLFF. Here the CDR3 DNA reads TGTGCCAGCAGCTTAAGGGGGACCGAAAAACTGTTTTTT.

The chain recombines TRBV7-2 with TRBJ2-7; 10 nucleotides agree with TRBD2. Germline CDR1 is SGHTA and CDR2 is FQGNSA. CDR3 length: 15 amino acids. Trimming cost V 4 bases and J 3 bases; bases outside gene matches: 6. The CDR3 region has the DNA TGTGCCAGCAGCTCACCCGGACTAGCGGTCTACGAGCAGTACTTC. Amino acid sequence: CASSSPGLAVYEQYF.

This chain joins TRBV5-4 and TRBJ2-2, with 13 bases matching TRBD2. Germline CDR1 SGHNT, CDR2 YYREEE (reference sequence). The trim removed 5 bases at V and 0 bases at J, leaving 4 bases unmatched. The CDR3 loop spans 17 amino acids. The CDR3 loop is CASSRTSGRPNTGELFF. The CDR3, as DNA: TGTGCCAGCAGTCGGACTAGCGGGAGACCGAACACCGGGGAGCTGTTTTTT.

V gene TRBV7-8 combines with J gene TRBJ2-7; the match to TRBD1 covers 7 bases. The ends lost 3 bases at V and 5 bases at J; junction bases unmatched: 7. The germline V gene encodes CDR1 SGHVS and CDR2 FQNEAQ. The CDR3 sequence is 14 residues long. The CDR3 region has the DNA TGTGCCAGCAGCTTGTCGACAGGGATCCACGAGCAGTACTTC. Protein product: CASSLSTGIHEQYF. Drawing the rest from reference TRBV7-8 and TRBJ2-7, the complete variable domain is GAGVSQSPRYKVAKRGQDVALRCDPISGHVSLFWYQQALGQGPEFLTYFQNEAQLDKSGLPSDRFFAERPEGSVSTLKIQRTQQEDSAVYLCASSLSTGIHEQYFGPGTRLTVT.

This rearrangement joins TRBV19 to TRBJ2-2, with D maybe TRBD2 (5 bases). Trimming cost V 3 bases and J 4 bases, with 9 bases left between them. The germline gives CDR1 LNHDA, CDR2 SQIVND (reference sequence). This CDR3 region has 14 residues. CDR3 bases: TGTGCCAGTAGTATGTGGGCGGGCACCGGGGAGCTGTTTTTT. The encoded protein is CASSMWAGTGELFF.

The CDR3 nucleotides read TGTGCCAGCAGTGAAATGGGGCAGGGGGGCTATGGCTACACCTTC. Encoded protein: CASSEMGQGGYGYTF. The rearrangement links TRBV6-1 to TRBJ1-2, with 7 bases aligning to TRBD1. Germline CDR1 and CDR2: MNHNS and SASEGT. Losses at the gene ends were 2 bases for V and 4 bases for J; bases not matched to a gene: 7. The CDR3 runs 15 residues.

This clone came up once. This chain joins TRBV29-1 and TRBJ2-7; 8 bases map to TRBD1. CDR1 and CDR2 from the germline V gene are SQVTM and ANQGSEA. The CDR3 contains 15 residues. After removal of 2 bases from V and 2 bases from J, the junction contained 8 bases not matched to a gene. CDR3 loop: CSVEIGTGQPYEQYF. The CDR3 DNA reads TGCAGCGTTGAAATCGGGACAGGCCAGCCCTACGAGCAGTACTTC.

In regard to this clone: This CDR3 is also generated by other DNA sequences in the sample. The CDR3 region is CASSVSGRADEQFF. DNA for the CDR3: TGTGCCAGCAGCGTCTCCGGGAGGGCCGATGAGCAGTTCTTC. The chain couples TRBV9 to TRBJ2-1; 8 bases match TRBD2. Germline-derived CDR1 and CDR2 are SGDLS and YYNGEE. The CDR3 is 14 residues long. With V trimmed by 2 bases and J by 8 bases, 6 bases remained unmatched.

A few counts support this clone. The genes are TRBV30 and TRBJ1-2; 9 bases map to TRBD1. J gave up 7 bases and V 3 bases, and 9 bases lay outside the gene matches. Germline V CDR1 and CDR2: GTSNPN, SVGIG (reference sequence). The CDR3 sequence is 14 residues long. This CDR3 reads CAWSFAGTGLGYTF. CDR3 DNA sequence: TGTGCCTGGAGCTTCGCCGGGACAGGGCTTGGCTACACCTTC.

In DNA, the CDR3 is TGTGCCAGCAGCTTTCAGGGGGGCAATCAGCCCCAGCATTTT. Amino acid sequence: CASSFQGGNQPQHF. The rearrangement uses TRBV7-2 and TRBJ1-5, with TRBD1 matching over 7 bases. Germline-derived CDR1 and CDR2 are SGHTA and FQGNSA. The V segment lost 3 bases and the J segment 2 bases; nucleotides outside the gene matches: 1. The CDR3 is made up of 14 amino acids.

The chain joins TRBV6-6 to TRBJ2-5, with a weak D call TRBD1 (5 bases). Germline lookup yields CDR1 MNHNY and CDR2 SVGAGI (reference sequence). V was pared by 0 bases and J by 5 bases, with 13 bases between. This CDR3 is 15 amino acids long. CDR3 sequence: CASSYSLGALETQYF. CDR3 DNA: TGTGCCAGCAGTTACTCGTTAGGGGCATTGGAGACCCAGTACTTC.

The V and J genes are TRBV5-1 and TRBJ2-5; perhaps TRBD1 as D (5 bases). The V end was cut by 6 bases, the J end by 5 bases, with 17 bases between. Germline V gene lookup returns CDR1 SGHRS and CDR2 YFSETQ. CDR3 length: 14 amino acids. CDR3 sequence (DNA): TGCGCCAGCACAGAGCCAGGGATGAGGGAGACCCAGTACTTC. Translating gives CASTEPGMRETQYF.

The J gene is TRBJ2-2, the V gene TRBV7-2; 9 bases are shared with TRBD2. The V and J ends lost 8 bases and 6 bases, in that order; junction bases with no gene match: 7. CDR1 is SGHTA and CDR2 is FQGNSA in the germline V gene. The CDR3 contains 14 residues. CDR3 in amino acids: CASLSSGMSGELFF. As DNA, the CDR3 is TGTGCCAGCCTATCTAGCGGGATGTCCGGGGAGCTGTTTTTT.

The chain has TRBV30 and TRBJ1-1; D not certain. Germline V gives CDR1 GTSNPN, CDR2 SVGIG (reference sequence). The CDR3 runs 13 residues. V gave up 1 base and J gave up 1 base, with 7 bases separating them. This CDR3 is CAWSDTANTEAFF. DNA of the CDR3: TGTGCCTGGAGTGATACAGCGAACACTGAAGCTTTCTTT.

CDR3 bases: TGTGCCAGCAGCCAAGATCGGAACACTGAAGCTTTCTTT. It translates to CASSQDRNTEAFF. V gene TRBV14 combines with J gene TRBJ1-1; D not resolved. CDR1 is SGHDN and CDR2 is FVKESK in the germline V gene. Trimming pared 0 bases from V and 1 base from J, leaving 3 bases between. CDR3 length: 13 amino acids.